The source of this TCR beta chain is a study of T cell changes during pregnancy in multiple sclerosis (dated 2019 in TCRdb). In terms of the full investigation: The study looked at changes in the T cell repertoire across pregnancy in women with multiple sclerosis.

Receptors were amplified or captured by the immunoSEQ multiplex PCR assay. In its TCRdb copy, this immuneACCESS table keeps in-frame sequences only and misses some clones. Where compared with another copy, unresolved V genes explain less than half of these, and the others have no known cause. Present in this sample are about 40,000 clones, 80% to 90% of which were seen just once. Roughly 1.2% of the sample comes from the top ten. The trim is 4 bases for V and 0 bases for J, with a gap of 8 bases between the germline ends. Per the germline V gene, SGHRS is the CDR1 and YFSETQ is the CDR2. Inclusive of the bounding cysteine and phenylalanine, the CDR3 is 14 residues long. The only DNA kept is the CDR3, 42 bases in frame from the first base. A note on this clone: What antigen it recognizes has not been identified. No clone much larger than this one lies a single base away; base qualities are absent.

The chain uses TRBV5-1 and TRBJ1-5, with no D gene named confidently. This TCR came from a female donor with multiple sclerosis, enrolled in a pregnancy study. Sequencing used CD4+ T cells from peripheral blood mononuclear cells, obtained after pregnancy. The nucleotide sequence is TGCGCCAGCAGCATGGACGGTAGCAATCAGCCCCAGCATTTT. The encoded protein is CASSMDGSNQPQHF.